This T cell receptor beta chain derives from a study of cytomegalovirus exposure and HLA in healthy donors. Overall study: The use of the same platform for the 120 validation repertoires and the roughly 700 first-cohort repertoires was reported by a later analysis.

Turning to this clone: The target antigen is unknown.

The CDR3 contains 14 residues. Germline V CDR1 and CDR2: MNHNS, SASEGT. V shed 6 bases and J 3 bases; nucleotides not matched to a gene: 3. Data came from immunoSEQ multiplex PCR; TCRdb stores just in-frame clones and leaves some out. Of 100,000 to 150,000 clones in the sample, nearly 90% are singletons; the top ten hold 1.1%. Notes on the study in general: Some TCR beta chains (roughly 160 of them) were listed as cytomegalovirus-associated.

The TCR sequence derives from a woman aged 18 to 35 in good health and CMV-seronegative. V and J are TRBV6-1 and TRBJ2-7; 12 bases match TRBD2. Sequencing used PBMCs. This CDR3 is CASRLTSGGYEQYV. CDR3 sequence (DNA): TGTGCCAGCAGGCTGACTAGCGGGGGCTACGAGCAGTACGTC.